The 24 T cell receptor beta chains presented below share a single source sample, sequenced in a study of cytomegalovirus exposure and HLA in healthy donors. TCRdb keeps only in-frame clones here, not all; method: immunoSEQ multiplex PCR. Altogether roughly 58,000 clones are present, more than 80% being singletons, with the ten largest covering about 3%. The source material was PBMCs. The receptor set was obtained from a man aged 18 to 30 in good health and CMV-seronegative.

The J gene is TRBJ2-4, the V gene TRBV18; 7 bases map to TRBD1. V gave up 3 bases and J gave up 2 bases; unmatched junction bases: 7. Germline CDR1 reads KGHSH; CDR2 reads LQKENI. This CDR3 is built from 16 residues. CDR3: CASSPGQGVTKNIQYF. Written as DNA, the CDR3 is TGTGCCAGCTCACCGGGGCAGGGGGTTACCAAAAACATTCAGTACTTC.

The chain's CDR3 is CASSPGLAALGEQYF. The CDR3 region has the DNA TGTGCCAGCAGTCCGGGACTAGCGGCCCTCGGGGAGCAGTACTTC. This chain links TRBV6-4 with TRBJ2-7, with 11 bases matching TRBD2. V trimming: 5 bases; J trimming: 7 bases; junction bases outside the gene matches: 10. The CDR3 consists of 15 residues. Per germline, CDR1 MRHNA and CDR2 SNTAGT.

Within the sample, this clone is medium-sized (0.01 to 0.1%). The rearrangement joins TRBV7-6 to TRBJ2-4, with D tentatively TRBD1 (5 bases). Germline V lookup: CDR1 SGHVS, CDR2 FNYEAQ. The CDR3 has 15 residues. V lost 2 bases to trimming and J lost 1 base, with 9 bases between them. CDR3 residues: CASSLWQGAKNIQYF. Written as DNA, the CDR3 is TGTGCCAGCAGCTTATGGCAGGGCGCCAAAAACATTCAGTACTTC.

V and J are TRBV5-1 and TRBJ2-5; possibly TRBD2 for D (6 bases). The CDR3 loop spans 18 amino acids. Germline V CDR1 and CDR2: SGHRS, YFSETQ. Between the trimmed V and J ends, which lost 4 bases and 5 bases, there was a span of 27 bases. For the CDR3, the DNA is TGCGCCAGCAGCACGGGCTTTGGGGCCGGGAGACTTCGTGAGACCCAGTACTTC. Its protein product is CASSTGFGAGRLRETQYF. Complete variable domain (other parts from reference TRBV5-1 and TRBJ2-5): KAGVTQTPRYLIKTRGQQVTLSCSPISGHRSVSWYQQTPGQGLQFLFEYFSETQRNKGNFPGRFSGRQFSNSRSEMNVSTLELGDSALYLCASSTGFGAGRLRETQYFGPGTRLLVL.

The V gene is TRBV27, the J gene TRBJ2-1; 8 bases fit TRBD2. This CDR3 region has 16 residues. V lost 3 bases to trimming and J lost 2 bases; unmatched junction nucleotides: 6. Per germline, CDR1 MNHEY and CDR2 SMNVEV (reference sequence). The CDR3 DNA is TGTGCCAGCAGTTTTTTTAGCGGGGCCGCCTACAATGAGCAGTTCTTC. Translating gives CASSFFSGAAYNEQFF.

The V call is TRBV6-1, the J call TRBJ1-2; 7 bases fit TRBD1. Germline CDR1 MNHNS, CDR2 SASEGT. The CDR3 totals 19 residues. Losses at the gene ends were 0 bases for V and 4 bases for J; bases not matched to a gene: 17. The CDR3 region has the DNA TGTGCCAGCAGTGAAGCGCTTCGGGACAGAACGCTTGGAAGCTATGGCTACACCTTC. The encoded protein is CASSEALRDRTLGSYGYTF.

The gene calls are TRBV27 and TRBJ2-7; a weak D match, TRBD1 (7 bases). The CDR3 sequence is 14 residues long. The germline V gene has CDR1 MNHEY and CDR2 SMNVEV (reference sequence). V dropped 6 bases and J dropped 3 bases, with 15 bases sitting between them. CDR3 region: CASRGGQNFYEQYF. The CDR3 DNA is TGTGCCAGCAGGGGGGGACAGAATTTCTACGAGCAGTACTTC.

This clone was found a few times. For the CDR3, the DNA is TGTGCCAGTAGTATAGATCTTACAGGGTCGAAAGAGACCCAGTACTTC. Encoded protein: CASSIDLTGSKETQYF. This chain connects TRBV19 to TRBJ2-5; D possibly corresponds to TRBD1 (6 bases). This CDR3 has 16 residues. Germline CDR1 LNHDA, CDR2 SQIVND (reference sequence). V was pared by 0 bases and J by 3 bases, with 14 bases between.

J is TRBJ2-1 and V is TRBV14; possible D gene TRBD1, 5 bases. CDR3 length: 15 amino acids. In germline, CDR1 is SGHDN, CDR2 FVKESK. V was shortened by 1 base and J by 2 bases, with 9 bases between the two germline ends. The CDR3, as DNA: TGTGCCAGCAGCCAAGGAAAGGGGACCTACAATGAGCAGTTCTTC. Translated: CASSQGKGTYNEQFF.

V gene TRBV27 combines with J gene TRBJ2-2; 9 bases are a match to TRBD1. The CDR3 is made up of 15 amino acids. Germline CDR1 MNHEY, CDR2 SMNVEV (reference sequence). Unmatched junction bases numbered 4, after V lost 3 bases and J lost 5 bases. CDR3 DNA sequence: TGTGCCAGCAGTTTCAGACAGGGGGGGACCGGGGAGCTGTTTTTT. Residues: CASSFRQGGTGELFF.

The chain couples TRBV5-4 to TRBJ2-3; 9 bases align to TRBD2. The V gene's germline CDR1 is SGHNT and CDR2 YYREEE (reference sequence). CDR3 length: 16 amino acids. J lost 4 bases, V lost 0 bases, and 6 bases had no gene match. The chain's CDR3 is CASSLERGLAADTQYF. Here the CDR3 DNA reads TGTGCCAGCAGCTTGGAGAGGGGACTAGCCGCAGATACGCAGTATTTT.

The chain is built from TRBV25-1 and TRBJ1-1, with D unresolved. Germline V gene sequence: CDR1 MGHDK, CDR2 SYGVNS. V lost 7 bases to trimming and J lost 0 bases, with 9 bases between them. The length of the CDR3 is 13 residues. Written as DNA, the CDR3 is TGTGCCAGCACCAGTTACATGAACACTGAAGCTTTCTTT. This sequence encodes CASTSYMNTEAFF. Filled out from reference TRBV25-1 and TRBJ1-1, the complete variable domain reads EADIYQTPRYLVIGTGKKITLECSQTMGHDKMYWYQQDPGMELHLIHYSYGVNSTEKGDLSSESTVSRIRTEHFPLTLESARPSHTSQYLCASTSYMNTEAFFGQGTRLTVV.

This clone was counted a single time. The V and J genes are TRBV28 and TRBJ2-3; 10 bases are shared with TRBD1. CDR1 is MDHEN and CDR2 is SYDVKM in the germline V gene. The length of the CDR3 is 15 residues. The junction had 3 bases not matched to a gene; V was cut back by 2 bases and J by 4 bases. Here the CDR3 reads CASSLRGTGADTQYF. The CDR3 DNA is TGTGCCAGCAGTTTAAGGGGGACAGGGGCAGATACGCAGTATTTT.

V usage is TRBV5-6 and J usage is TRBJ2-1; 8 bases are a match to TRBD1. The junction had 20 bases not matched to a gene; V was cut back by 2 bases and J by 10 bases. The CDR3 totals 18 residues. Germline V gives CDR1 SGHDT, CDR2 YYEEEE. As DNA, the CDR3 is TGTGCCAGCAGCTTATCGGGTTTTGGACAGGGTGGGACTCAGGAGCAGTTCTTC. Translated, it gives CASSLSGFGQGGTQEQFF.

V usage is TRBV5-1 and J usage is TRBJ2-7, with 8 bases that match TRBD1. Germline loops: CDR1 SGHRS, CDR2 YFSETQ. V trimming: 4 bases; J trimming: 0 bases; junction bases outside the gene matches: 6. This CDR3 contains 15 residues. CDR3 protein: CASSPNGQGSYEQYF. The CDR3 DNA follows: TGCGCCAGCAGCCCTAATGGACAGGGCTCCTACGAGCAGTACTTC.

The chain is built from TRBV28 and TRBJ2-7; 10 positions match TRBD1. Trimming at V came to 5 bases and at J to 2 bases, leaving 6 bases not matched to a gene. Germline CDR1 MDHEN, CDR2 SYDVKM. The CDR3 contains 15 residues. CDR3 nucleotide sequence: TGTGCCAGCAGTCCCATTGGGACAGGGGCCTACGAGCAGTACTTC. This sequence encodes CASSPIGTGAYEQYF.

This chain uses TRBV7-9 with TRBJ2-2, with 7 bases lining up with TRBD2. Germline V gene lookup returns CDR1 SEHNR and CDR2 FQNEAQ (reference sequence). The V segment lost 2 bases and the J segment 4 bases; nucleotides outside the gene matches: 10. This CDR3 region has 17 residues. The CDR3 spells CASSLYLGGSGTGELFF. The CDR3 DNA reads as TGTGCCAGCAGCTTATATTTGGGCGGGAGTGGCACCGGGGAGCTGTTTTTT.

The rearrangement links TRBV19 to TRBJ2-1, with D tentatively TRBD2 (5 bases). V was trimmed by 1 base and J by 8 bases, leaving 6 bases between them. The CDR3 is made up of 12 amino acids. CDR1 LNHDA and CDR2 SQIVND come from the germline V gene (reference sequence). The CDR3 coding sequence is TGTGCCAGTAGTATAGGGAGGTATGAGCAGTTCTTC. Protein sequence: CASSIGRYEQFF. Full variable domain (rest looked up from reference TRBV19 and TRBJ2-1): DGGITQSPKYLFRKEGQNVTLSCEQNLNHDAMYWYRQDPGQGLRLIYYSQIVNDFQKGDIAEGYSVSREKKESFPLTVTSAQKNPTAFYLCASSIGRYEQFFGPGTRLTVL.

This chain's CDR3 is CASKSSNYGYTF. CDR3 nucleotide sequence: TGTGCCAGCAAGAGCTCTAACTATGGCTACACCTTC. The chain links TRBV5-8 to TRBJ1-2; D is uncertain. V lost 6 bases, J lost 0 bases, and 6 bases lay in between. The CDR3 sequence is 12 residues long. Germline V gives CDR1 SGHTS, CDR2 YDEGEE.

The chain uses TRBV7-9 and TRBJ2-3; D perhaps matches TRBD1 (5 bases). Trimming shortened V by 0 bases and J by 2 bases, and 9 bases separated the two germline ends. Germline loops: CDR1 SEHNR, CDR2 FQNEAQ (reference sequence). This CDR3 has 15 residues. CDR3: CASSLAETVTDTQYF. The CDR3 nucleotides are TGTGCCAGCAGCTTAGCCGAGACAGTCACAGATACGCAGTATTTT. The entire variable domain, with the rest obtained from reference TRBV7-9 and TRBJ2-3, is as follows: DTGVSQNPRHKITKRGQNVTFRCDPISEHNRLYWYRQTLGQGPEFLTYFQNEAQLEKSRLLSDRFSAERPKGSFSTLEIQRTEQGDSAMYLCASSLAETVTDTQYFGPGTRLTVL.

This clone came up once. V gene TRBV5-6 combines with J gene TRBJ1-1, with TRBD1 matching over 9 bases. The CDR3 length is 16 residues. Germline V gene lookup returns CDR1 SGHDT and CDR2 YYEEEE. Trimming took 4 bases from V and 5 from J; bases not matched to a gene: 12. CDR3 protein: CASSPRDRALGTEAFF. The CDR3 region has the DNA TGTGCCAGCAGCCCCCGGGACAGGGCGTTGGGTACTGAAGCTTTCTTT.

Only one count was recorded for this clone. A junction end diverges from the germline sequence, so it may reflect a read error. The chain employs TRBV5-1 and TRBJ1-4; D unresolved. Germline values: CDR1 SGHRS, CDR2 YFSETQ. The CDR3 covers 16 residues. In DNA form, the CDR3 reads TGCGCCAGCAACTTGGGCCACGGGAAGGTTGGCGAAAAACTGTTTTTT. It translates to CASNLGHGKVGEKLFF.

The chain recombines TRBV6-6 with TRBJ2-1, with 14 nucleotides matching TRBD2. The CDR3 is made up of 16 amino acids. Germline-derived CDR1 and CDR2 are MNHNY and SVGAGI (reference sequence). Trimming removed 5 bases from V and 5 bases from J; junction bases left unmatched: 5. The CDR3 spells CASSGTSGSKHNEQFF. Written as DNA, the CDR3 is TGTGCCAGCAGTGGGACTAGCGGGAGTAAGCACAATGAGCAGTTCTTC.

V gene TRBV5-4 combines with J gene TRBJ2-1; 11 bases are shared with TRBD1. V was clipped by 8 bases and J by 5 bases; unmatched bases: 3. The CDR3 length is 13 residues. Germline V gene data show CDR1 as SGHNT and CDR2 as YYREEE (reference sequence). This CDR3 is CASGQGANNEQFF. CDR3 DNA: TGTGCCAGTGGACAGGGGGCTAACAATGAGCAGTTCTTC.